Shown below are 5 T cell receptor beta chains from a single sample sequenced in a study of blood T cells in healthy people across ages. A second PCR, run for about 6 to 12 cycles, used a sample-barcoded 5' primer plus a J-beta primer mix. In TCRdb, the 5' RACE reads were re-called with MiXCR into one record per CDR3 protein. The sample carries 700,000 to 800,000 distinct CDR3 sequences, approximately 39% recorded once. Sequences were obtained from blood. Every receptor here comes from a woman aged 60-75 years in good health.

This clonotype has at least ten counts. The J gene is TRBJ2-5, the V gene TRBV12-3 or TRBV12-4; D may correspond to TRBD1 or TRBD2 (5 bases each). This CDR3 region has 13 residues. V lost 3 bases and J 4 bases, leaving 9 bases between the germline ends. The CDR3 spells CASSFGGPETQYF. CDR3 DNA: TGTGCCAGCAGTTTTGGGGGTCCAGAGACCCAGTACTTC.

The V and J genes are TRBV6-2 or TRBV6-3 and TRBJ1-5; TRBD1 is a possible D gene (6 bases). There are 15 residues in the CDR3. Germline lookup yields CDR1 MNHEY and CDR2 SVGEGT. The germline V and J ends were trimmed by 5 bases and 4 bases, with 15 bases remaining between them. DNA of the CDR3: TGTGCCAGCAGTCGGGGGCCCCAGGGGAATCAGCCCCAGCATTTT. This translates into CASSRGPQGNQPQHF.

This clonotype was seen repeatedly, ten times or more. V and J are TRBV3-1 and TRBJ2-3, with no clear D. Germline assignment: CDR1 LGHDT and CDR2 YNNKEL (reference sequence). The germline V and J ends were trimmed by 0 bases and 2 bases, with 9 bases remaining between them. The CDR3 runs to 15 residues. In nucleotides, the CDR3 is TGTGCCAGCAGCCAAGAACGGTGGGTCACAGATACGCAGTATTTT. Its translation: CASSQERWVTDTQYF.

This clonotype was seen repeatedly, ten times or more. The chain links TRBV29-1 to TRBJ2-1; 10 bases line up with TRBD2. Losses at the gene ends were 7 bases for V and 9 bases for J; bases not matched to a gene: 15. Per the germline V gene, CDR1 is SQVTM and CDR2 is ANQGSEA. The CDR3 spans 15 residues. This CDR3 is CSAQNRSGGAPEQFF. The CDR3 region has the DNA TGCAGCGCGCAGAATAGGAGCGGGGGGGCCCCTGAGCAGTTCTTC.

The V gene is TRBV9, the J gene TRBJ2-5; either TRBD1 or TRBD2 may supply D (5 bases each). The J call is in doubt because the DNA end fits TRBJ2-7 better. Germline V CDR1 and CDR2: SGDLS, YYNGEE. The CDR3 runs 14 residues. CDR3 protein: CASSVWGSDYEQYF. In nucleotides, the CDR3 is TGTGCCAGCAGCGTTTGGGGGTCCGACTACGAGCAGTACTTC.